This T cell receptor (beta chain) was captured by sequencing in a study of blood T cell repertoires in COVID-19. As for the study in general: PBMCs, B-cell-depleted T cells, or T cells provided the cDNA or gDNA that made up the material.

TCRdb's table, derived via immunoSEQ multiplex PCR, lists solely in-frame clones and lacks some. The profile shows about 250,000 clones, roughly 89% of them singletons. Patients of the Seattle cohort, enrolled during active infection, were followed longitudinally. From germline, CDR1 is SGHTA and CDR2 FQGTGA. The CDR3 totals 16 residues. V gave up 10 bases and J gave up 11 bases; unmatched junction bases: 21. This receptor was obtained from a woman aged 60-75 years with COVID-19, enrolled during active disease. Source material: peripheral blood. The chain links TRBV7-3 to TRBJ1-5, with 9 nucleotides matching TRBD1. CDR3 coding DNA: TGTGCCACCCCCCCAAAGGGACAGGGAAGTCGGGTGACCCAGCATTTT. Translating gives CATPPKGQGSRVTQHF.